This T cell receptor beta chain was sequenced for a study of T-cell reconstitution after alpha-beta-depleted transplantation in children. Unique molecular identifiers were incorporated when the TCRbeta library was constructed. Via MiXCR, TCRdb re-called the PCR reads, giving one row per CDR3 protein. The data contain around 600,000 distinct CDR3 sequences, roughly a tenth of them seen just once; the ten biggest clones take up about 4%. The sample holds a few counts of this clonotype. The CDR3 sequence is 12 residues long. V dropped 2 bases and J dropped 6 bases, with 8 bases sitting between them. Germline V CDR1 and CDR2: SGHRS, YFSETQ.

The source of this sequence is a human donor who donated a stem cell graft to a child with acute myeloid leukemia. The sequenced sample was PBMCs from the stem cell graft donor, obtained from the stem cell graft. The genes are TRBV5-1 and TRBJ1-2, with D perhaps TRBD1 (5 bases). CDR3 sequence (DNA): TGCGCCAGCAGCTTAATAGGGGATGGCTACACCTTC. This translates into CASSLIGDGYTF.